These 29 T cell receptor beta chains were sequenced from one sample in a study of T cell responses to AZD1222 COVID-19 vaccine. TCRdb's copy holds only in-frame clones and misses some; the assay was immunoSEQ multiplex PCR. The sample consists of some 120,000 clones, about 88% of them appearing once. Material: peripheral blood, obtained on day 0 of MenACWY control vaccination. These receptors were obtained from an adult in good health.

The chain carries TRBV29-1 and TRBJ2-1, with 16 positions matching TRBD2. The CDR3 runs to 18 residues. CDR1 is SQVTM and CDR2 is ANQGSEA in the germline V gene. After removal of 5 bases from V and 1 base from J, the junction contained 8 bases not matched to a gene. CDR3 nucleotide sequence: TGCAGCGTTACGCCGGGACTAGCGGGAGGGTGGTCCTACAATGAGCAGTTCTTC. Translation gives CSVTPGLAGGWSYNEQFF.

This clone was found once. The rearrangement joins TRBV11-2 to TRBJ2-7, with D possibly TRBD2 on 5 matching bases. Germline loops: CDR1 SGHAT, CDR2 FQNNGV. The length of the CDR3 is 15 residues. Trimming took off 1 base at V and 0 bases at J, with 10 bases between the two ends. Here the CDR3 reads CASSLVIGVSYEQYF. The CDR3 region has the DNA TGTGCCAGCAGCTTAGTTATCGGGGTCTCCTACGAGCAGTACTTC.

The CDR3 sequence: CASRTRQGGTEAFF. The CDR3 DNA reads as TGTGCCAGCAGAACCCGTCAGGGTGGCACTGAAGCTTTCTTT. The chain recombines TRBV6-1 with TRBJ1-1, with D possibly TRBD1 on 5 matching bases. The CDR3 contains 14 residues. Germline V gene sequence: CDR1 MNHNS, CDR2 SASEGT. Trimming left V 6 bases short and J 4 bases short, with 15 bases between.

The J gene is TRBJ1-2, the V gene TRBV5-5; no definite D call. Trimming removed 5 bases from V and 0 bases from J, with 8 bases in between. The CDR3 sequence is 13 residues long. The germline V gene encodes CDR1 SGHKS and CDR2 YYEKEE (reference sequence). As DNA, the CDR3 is TGTGCCAGCAGACAACTGGCTAACTATGGCTACACCTTC. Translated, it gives CASRQLANYGYTF.

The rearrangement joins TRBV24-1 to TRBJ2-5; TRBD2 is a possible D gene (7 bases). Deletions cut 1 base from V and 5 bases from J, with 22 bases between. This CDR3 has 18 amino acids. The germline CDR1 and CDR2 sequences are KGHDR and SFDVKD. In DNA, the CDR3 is TGTGCCACCAGTGATTTTACAGGGAGGGCGGGGCCCCGGGAGACCCAGTACTTC. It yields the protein CATSDFTGRAGPRETQYF.

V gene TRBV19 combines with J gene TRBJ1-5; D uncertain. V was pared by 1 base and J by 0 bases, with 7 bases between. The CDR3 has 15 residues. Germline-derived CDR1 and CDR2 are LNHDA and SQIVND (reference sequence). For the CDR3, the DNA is TGTGCCAGTAGTATAGTAGGTCGTAGCAATCAGCCCCAGCATTTT. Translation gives CASSIVGRSNQPQHF.

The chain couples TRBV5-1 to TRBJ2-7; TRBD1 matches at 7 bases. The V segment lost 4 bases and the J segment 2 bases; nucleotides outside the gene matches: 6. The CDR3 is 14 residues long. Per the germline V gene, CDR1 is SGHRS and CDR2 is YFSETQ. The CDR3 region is CASSPEGQPYEQYF. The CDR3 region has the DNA TGCGCCAGCAGCCCCGAGGGACAGCCCTACGAGCAGTACTTC.

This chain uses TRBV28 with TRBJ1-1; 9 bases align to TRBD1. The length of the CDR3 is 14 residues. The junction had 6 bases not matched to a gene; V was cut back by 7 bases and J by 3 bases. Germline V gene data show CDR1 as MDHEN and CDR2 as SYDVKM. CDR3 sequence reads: CASTPWDRDTEAFF. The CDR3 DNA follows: TGTGCCAGCACCCCATGGGACAGGGACACTGAAGCTTTCTTT.

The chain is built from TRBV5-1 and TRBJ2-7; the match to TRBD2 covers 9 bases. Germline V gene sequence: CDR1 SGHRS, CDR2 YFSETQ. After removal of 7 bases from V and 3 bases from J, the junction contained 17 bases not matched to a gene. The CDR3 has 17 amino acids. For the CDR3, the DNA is TGCGCCAGCGGCACGGGTGACGGCCGGACTAGCGTCTACGAGCAGTACTTC. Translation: CASGTGDGRTSVYEQYF.

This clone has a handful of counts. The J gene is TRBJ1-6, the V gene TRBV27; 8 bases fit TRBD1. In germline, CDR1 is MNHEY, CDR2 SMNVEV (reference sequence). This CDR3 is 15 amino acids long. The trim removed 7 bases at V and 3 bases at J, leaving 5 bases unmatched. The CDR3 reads CASTRQGSYNSPLHF. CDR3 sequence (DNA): TGTGCCAGCACTCGACAGGGGAGCTATAATTCACCCCTCCACTTT.

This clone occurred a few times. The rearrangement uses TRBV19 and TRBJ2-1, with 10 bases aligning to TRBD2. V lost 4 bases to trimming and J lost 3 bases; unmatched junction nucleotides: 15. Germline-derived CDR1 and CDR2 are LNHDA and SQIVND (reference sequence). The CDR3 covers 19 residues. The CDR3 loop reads CASSKIRLAGVVDYNEQFF. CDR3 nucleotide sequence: TGTGCCAGTAGTAAGATCCGGCTAGCGGGAGTTGTGGACTACAATGAGCAGTTCTTC.

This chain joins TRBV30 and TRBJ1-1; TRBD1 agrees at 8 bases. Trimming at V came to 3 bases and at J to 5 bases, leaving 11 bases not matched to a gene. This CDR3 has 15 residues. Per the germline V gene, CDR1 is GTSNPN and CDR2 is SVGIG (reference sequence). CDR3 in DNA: TGTGCCTGGAGGATCCCGGACAGGGCGTGGACTGAAGCTTTCTTT. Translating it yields CAWRIPDRAWTEAFF.

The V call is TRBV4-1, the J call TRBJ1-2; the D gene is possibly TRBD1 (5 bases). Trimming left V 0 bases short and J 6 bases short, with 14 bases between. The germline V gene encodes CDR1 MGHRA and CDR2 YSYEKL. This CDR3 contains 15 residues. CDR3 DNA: TGCGCCAGCAGCCAAGAGATGACAGAGAGAAATGGCTACACCTTC. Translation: CASSQEMTERNGYTF.

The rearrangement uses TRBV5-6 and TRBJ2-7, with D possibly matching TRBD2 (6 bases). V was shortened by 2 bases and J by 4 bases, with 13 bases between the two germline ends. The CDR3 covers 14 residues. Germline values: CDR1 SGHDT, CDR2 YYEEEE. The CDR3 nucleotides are TGTGCCAGCAGCTTCCCCGGGAGACCATACGAGCAGTACTTC. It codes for CASSFPGRPYEQYF.

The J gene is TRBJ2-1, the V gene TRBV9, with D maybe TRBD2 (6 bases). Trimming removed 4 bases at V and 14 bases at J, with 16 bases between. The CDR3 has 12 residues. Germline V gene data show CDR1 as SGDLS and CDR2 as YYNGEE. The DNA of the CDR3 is TGTGCCAGCAGCCCGAGGGCGGGGATTGAGTTCTTC. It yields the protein CASSPRAGIEFF.

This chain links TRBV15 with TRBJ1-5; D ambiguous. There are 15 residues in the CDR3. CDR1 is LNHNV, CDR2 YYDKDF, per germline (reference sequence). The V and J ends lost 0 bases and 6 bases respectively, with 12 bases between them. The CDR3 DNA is TGTGCCACCAGCAGAGAGTCCCTAGATATTCAGCCCCAGCATTTT. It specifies CATSRESLDIQPQHF.

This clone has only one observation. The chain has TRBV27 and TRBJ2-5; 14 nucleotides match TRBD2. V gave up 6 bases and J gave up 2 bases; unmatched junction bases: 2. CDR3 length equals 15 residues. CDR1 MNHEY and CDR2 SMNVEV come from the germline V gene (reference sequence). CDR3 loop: CASSRTSGRQETQYF. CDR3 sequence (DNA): TGTGCCAGCAGCCGGACTAGCGGGAGGCAAGAGACCCAGTACTTC.

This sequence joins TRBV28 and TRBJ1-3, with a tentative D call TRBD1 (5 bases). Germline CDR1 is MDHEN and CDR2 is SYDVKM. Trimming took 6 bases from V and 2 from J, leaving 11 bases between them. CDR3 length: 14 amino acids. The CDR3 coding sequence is TGTGCCAGCAGCAGCGGGGGGGCTGGAAACACCATATATTTT. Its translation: CASSSGGAGNTIYF.

The CDR3 sequence: CASKGIGAHNQPQHF. The DNA of the CDR3 is TGTGCCAGCAAGGGAATTGGGGCTCACAATCAGCCCCAGCATTTT. This chain uses TRBV21-1 with TRBJ1-5; the tabulated D call, TRBD1, remains unverified against the DNA. TRBV21-1 is a pseudogene. CDR3 length equals 15 residues.

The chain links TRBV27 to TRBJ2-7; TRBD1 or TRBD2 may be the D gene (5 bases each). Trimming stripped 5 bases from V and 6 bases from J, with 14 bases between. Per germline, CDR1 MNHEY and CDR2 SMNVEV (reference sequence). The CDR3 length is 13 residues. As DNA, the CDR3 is TGTGCCAGCAGTAGGGGACCCTACGTCGAGCAGTACTTC. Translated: CASSRGPYVEQYF.

The CDR3 loop reads CASKEGVNTEAFF. DNA for the CDR3: TGTGCCAGTAAGGAGGGCGTGAACACTGAAGCTTTCTTT. The chain employs TRBV19 and TRBJ1-1; the D is unclear. CDR1 is LNHDA and CDR2 is SQIVND in the germline V gene (reference sequence). The CDR3 extends over 13 amino acids. V lost 7 bases and J 0 bases, leaving 9 bases between the germline ends.

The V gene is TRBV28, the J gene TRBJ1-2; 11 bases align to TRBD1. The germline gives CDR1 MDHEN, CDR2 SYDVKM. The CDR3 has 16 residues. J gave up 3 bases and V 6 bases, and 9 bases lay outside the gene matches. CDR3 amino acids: CASRTGTGGHDYGYTF. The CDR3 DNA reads TGTGCCAGCAGAACCGGGACAGGGGGTCACGACTATGGCTACACCTTC.

CDR3 in DNA: TGTGCCAGCAGCTTAGTCCGGAGCACTGAAGCTTTCTTT. It is translated as CASSLVRSTEAFF. This chain links TRBV11-2 with TRBJ1-1, with D uncertain. The V gene lost 1 base and the J gene lost 4 bases, with 7 bases spanning the gap. The length of the CDR3 is 13 residues. The germline gives CDR1 SGHAT, CDR2 FQNNGV. Complete variable domain (other parts from reference TRBV11-2 and TRBJ1-1): EAGVAQSPRYKIIEKRQSVAFWCNPISGHATLYWYQQILGQGPKLLIQFQNNGVVDDSQLPKDRFSAERLKGVDSTLKIQPAKLEDSAVYLCASSLVRSTEAFFGQGTRLTVV.

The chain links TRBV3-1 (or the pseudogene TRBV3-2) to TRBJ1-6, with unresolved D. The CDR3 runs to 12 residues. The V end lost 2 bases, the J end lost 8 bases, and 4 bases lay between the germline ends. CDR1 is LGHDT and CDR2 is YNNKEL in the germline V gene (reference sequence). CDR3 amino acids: CASSQQDSPLHF. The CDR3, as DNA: TGTGCCAGCAGCCAACAGGATTCACCCCTCCACTTT.

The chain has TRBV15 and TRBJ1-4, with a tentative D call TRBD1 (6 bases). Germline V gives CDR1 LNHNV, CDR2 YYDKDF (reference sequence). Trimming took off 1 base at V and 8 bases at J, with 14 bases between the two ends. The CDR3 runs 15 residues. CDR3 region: CATSRVRGREEKLFF. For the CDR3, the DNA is TGTGCCACCAGCAGAGTCCGGGGGCGCGAAGAAAAACTGTTTTTT. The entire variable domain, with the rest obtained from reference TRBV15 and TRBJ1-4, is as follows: DAMVIQNPRYQVTQFGKPVTLSCSQTLNHNVMYWYQQKSSQAPKLLFHYYDKDFNNEADTPDNFQSRRPNTSFCFLDIRSPGLGDTAMYLCATSRVRGREEKLFFGSGTQLSVL.

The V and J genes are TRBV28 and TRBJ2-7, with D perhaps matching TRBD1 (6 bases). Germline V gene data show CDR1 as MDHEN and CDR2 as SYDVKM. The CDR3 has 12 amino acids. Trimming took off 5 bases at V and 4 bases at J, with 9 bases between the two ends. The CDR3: CASSIQGYEQYF. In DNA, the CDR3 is TGTGCCAGCAGTATTCAGGGGTACGAGCAGTACTTC.

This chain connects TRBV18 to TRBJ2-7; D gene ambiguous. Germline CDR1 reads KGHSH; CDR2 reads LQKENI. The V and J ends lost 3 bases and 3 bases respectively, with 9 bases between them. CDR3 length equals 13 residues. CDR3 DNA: TGTGCCAGCTCACCCGATAACCTCTACGAGCAGTACTTC. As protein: CASSPDNLYEQYF.

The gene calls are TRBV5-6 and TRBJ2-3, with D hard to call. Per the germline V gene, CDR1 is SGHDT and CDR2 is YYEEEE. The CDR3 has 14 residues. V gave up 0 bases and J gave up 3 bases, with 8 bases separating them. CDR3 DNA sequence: TGTGCCAGCAGCTTGGGACCAGGAACAGATACGCAGTATTTT. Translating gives CASSLGPGTDTQYF.

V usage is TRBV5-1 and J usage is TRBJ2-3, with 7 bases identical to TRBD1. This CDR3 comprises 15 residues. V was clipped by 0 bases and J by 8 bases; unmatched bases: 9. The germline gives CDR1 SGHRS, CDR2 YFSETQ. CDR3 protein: CASSLAGTAISTQYF. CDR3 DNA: TGCGCCAGCAGCTTGGCCGGGACAGCCATAAGTACGCAGTATTTT.